This T cell receptor beta chain came from a study of graft-versus-host responses after intestinal transplantation. Comment on this clone: Its antigen remains unidentified.

Data came from immunoSEQ multiplex PCR; TCRdb stores just in-frame clones and leaves some out. The sample records tens of thousands of clones, around 90% being singletons. After removal of 5 bases from V and 0 bases from J, the junction contained 12 bases not matched to a gene. The CDR3 is 18 residues long. CDR1 and CDR2 (germline): SGHVS, FNYEAQ. The chain links TRBV7-6 to TRBJ2-3; 9 positions agree with TRBD1. The TCR originated in a human donor who received an intestinal transplant. Sequencing was performed on unstimulated CD8+ T cells sorted from spleen or lymph node cells, taken before intestinal transplant. The CDR3 DNA follows: TGTGCCAGCAGCCCTACCGCCGGGACAGGGCGTAGCACAGATACGCAGTATTTT. It codes for CASSPTAGTGRSTDTQYF.